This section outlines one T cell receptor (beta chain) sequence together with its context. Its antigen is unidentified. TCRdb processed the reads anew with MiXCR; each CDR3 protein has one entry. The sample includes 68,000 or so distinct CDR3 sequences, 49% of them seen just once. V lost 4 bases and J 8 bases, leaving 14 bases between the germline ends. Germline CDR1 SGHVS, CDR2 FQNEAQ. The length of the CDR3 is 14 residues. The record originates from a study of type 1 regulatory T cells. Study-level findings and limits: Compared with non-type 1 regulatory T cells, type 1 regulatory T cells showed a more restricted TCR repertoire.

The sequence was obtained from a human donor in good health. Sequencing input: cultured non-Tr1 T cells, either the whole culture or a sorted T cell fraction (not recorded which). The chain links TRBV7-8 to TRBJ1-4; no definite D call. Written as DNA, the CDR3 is TGTGCCAGCAGCTGGAGGATGTTTGGGGAAAAACTGTTTTTT. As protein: CASSWRMFGEKLFF.